This T cell receptor (beta chain) was identified during a study of glioma-infiltrating T cells after dendritic cell vaccination. For the study at large: Dendritic cells derived from monocytes and pulsed with autologous tumor lysate formed the vaccine. Whole-study findings and limits: No direct clonality-survival link was found; a diverse polyclonal response may matter.

Germline values: CDR1 SNHLY, CDR2 FYNNEI. This CDR3 spans 15 amino acids. V lost 1 base and J lost 3; bases outside the gene matches: 4. Worth noting for this clone: Its cognate antigen is unknown.

Time point: after dendritic cell vaccination, including at tumor progression/relapse. Sequenced by immunoSEQ multiplex PCR; TCRdb stores in-frame clones only, minus some. This sample has 91,000 or so clones, with 65% to 85% found just once. The sequences come from blood, collected after dendritic cell vaccination. The origin of this receptor is a human donor with glioblastoma. This chain uses TRBV2 with TRBJ2-5, with 8 nucleotides matching TRBD2. The CDR3 reads CASSEGSGGKETQYF. Written as DNA, the CDR3 is TGTGCCAGCAGTGAAGGGAGCGGGGGAAAAGAGACCCAGTACTTC.